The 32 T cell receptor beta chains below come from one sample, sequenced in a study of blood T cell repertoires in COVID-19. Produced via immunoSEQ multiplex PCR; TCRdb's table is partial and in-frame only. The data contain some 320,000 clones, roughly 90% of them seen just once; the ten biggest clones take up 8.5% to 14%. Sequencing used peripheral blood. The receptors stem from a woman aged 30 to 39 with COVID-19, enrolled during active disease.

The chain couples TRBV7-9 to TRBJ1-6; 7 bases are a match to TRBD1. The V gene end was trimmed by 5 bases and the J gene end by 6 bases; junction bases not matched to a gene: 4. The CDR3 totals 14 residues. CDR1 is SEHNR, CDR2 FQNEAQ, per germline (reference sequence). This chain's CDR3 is CASSVGQLNSPLHF. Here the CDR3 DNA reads TGTGCCAGCAGCGTGGGACAGCTTAATTCACCCCTCCACTTT.

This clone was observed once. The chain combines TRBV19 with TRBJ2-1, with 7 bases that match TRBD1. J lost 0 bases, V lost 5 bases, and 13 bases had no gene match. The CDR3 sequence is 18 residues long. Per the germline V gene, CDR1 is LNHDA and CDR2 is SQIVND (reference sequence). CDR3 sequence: CASSPLQPGQSSYNEQFF. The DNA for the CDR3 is TGTGCCAGTAGTCCCCTGCAACCGGGACAGAGCTCCTACAATGAGCAGTTCTTC.

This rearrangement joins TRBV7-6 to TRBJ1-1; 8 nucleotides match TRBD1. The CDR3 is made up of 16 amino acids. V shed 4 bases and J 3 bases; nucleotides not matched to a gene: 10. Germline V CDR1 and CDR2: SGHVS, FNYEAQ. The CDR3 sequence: CASSSTTRTGHTEAFF. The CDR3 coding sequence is TGTGCCAGCAGCTCGACCACCCGGACAGGGCACACTGAAGCTTTCTTT.

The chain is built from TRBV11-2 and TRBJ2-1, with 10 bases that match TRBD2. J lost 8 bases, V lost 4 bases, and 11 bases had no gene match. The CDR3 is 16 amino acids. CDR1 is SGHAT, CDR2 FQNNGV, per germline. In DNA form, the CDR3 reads TGTGCCAGCAGCTCAACTACTAGCGGGGATTTCTATGAGCAGTTCTTC. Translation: CASSSTTSGDFYEQFF.

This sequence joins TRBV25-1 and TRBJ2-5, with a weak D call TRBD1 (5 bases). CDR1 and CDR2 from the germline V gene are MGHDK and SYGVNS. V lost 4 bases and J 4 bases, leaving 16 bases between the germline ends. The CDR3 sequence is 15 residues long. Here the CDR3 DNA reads TGTGCCAGCAGTGCCACAGGTACCACGATAGAGACCCAGTACTTC. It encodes CASSATGTTIETQYF.

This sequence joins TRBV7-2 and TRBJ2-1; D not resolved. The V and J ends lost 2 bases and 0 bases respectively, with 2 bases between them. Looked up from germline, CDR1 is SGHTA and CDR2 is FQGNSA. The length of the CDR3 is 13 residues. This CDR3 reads CASSLRSYNEQFF. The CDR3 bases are TGTGCCAGCAGCTTACGCTCCTACAATGAGCAGTTCTTC. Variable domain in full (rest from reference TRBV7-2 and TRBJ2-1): GAGVSQSPSNKVTEKGKDVELRCDPISGHTALYWYRQSLGQGLEFLIYFQGNSAPDKSGLPSDRFSAERTGGSVSTLTIQRTQQEDSAVYLCASSLRSYNEQFFGPGTRLTVL.

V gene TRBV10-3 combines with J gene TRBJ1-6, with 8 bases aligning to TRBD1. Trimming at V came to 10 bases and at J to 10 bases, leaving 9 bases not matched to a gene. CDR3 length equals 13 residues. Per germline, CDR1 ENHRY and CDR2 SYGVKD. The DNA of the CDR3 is TGTGCCACCCGTGGACAGGGTTACTCACCCCTCCACTTT. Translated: CATRGQGYSPLHF.

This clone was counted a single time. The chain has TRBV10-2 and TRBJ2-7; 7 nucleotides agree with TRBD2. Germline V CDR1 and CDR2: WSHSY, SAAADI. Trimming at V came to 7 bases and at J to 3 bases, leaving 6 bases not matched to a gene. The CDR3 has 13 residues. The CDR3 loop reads CASMFGGGYEQYF. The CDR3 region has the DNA TGCGCCAGCATGTTTGGGGGGGGCTACGAGCAGTACTTC.

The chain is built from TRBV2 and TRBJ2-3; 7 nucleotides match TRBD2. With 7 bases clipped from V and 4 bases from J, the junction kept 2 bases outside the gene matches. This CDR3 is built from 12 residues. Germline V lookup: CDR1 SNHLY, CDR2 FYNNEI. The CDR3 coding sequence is TGTGCCAGCACGGCGGGGGCAGATACGCAGTATTTT. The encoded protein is CASTAGADTQYF.

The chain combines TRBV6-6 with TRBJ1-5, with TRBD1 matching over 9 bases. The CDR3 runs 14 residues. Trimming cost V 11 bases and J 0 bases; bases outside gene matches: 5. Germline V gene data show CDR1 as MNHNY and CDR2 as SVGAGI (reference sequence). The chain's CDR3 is CASGTGYSNQPQHF. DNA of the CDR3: TGTGCCTCGGGGACAGGGTATAGCAATCAGCCCCAGCATTTT.

DNA for the CDR3: TGTGCCAGCACCAGGACAGTAGGAACTGAAGCTTTCTTT. It codes for CASTRTVGTEAFF. The chain couples TRBV6-5 to TRBJ1-1; possibly TRBD1 for D (6 bases). The V gene lost 7 bases and the J gene lost 5 bases, with 14 bases spanning the gap. The germline gives CDR1 MNHEY, CDR2 SVGAGI. There are 13 residues in the CDR3.

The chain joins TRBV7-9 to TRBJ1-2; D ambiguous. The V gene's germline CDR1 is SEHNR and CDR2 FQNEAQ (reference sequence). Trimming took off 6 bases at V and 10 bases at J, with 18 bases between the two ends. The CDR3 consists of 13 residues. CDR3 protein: CASSFSYHPPYTF. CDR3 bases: TGTGCCAGCAGTTTTTCCTATCATCCCCCCTACACCTTC.

DNA for the CDR3: TGTGCCAGCAGTTGGAGGACAGATACGCAGTATTTT. Translated, it gives CASSWRTDTQYF. The rearrangement links TRBV6-2 or TRBV6-3 to TRBJ2-3; a weak D match, TRBD2 (5 bases). V lost 4 bases and J lost 3, with 5 bases in between. Per germline, CDR1 MNHEY and CDR2 SVGEGT. The CDR3 has 12 residues.

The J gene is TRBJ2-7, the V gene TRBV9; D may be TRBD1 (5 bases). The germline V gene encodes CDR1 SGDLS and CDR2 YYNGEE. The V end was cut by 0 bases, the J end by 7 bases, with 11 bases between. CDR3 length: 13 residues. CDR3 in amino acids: CASSVGGPTEQYF. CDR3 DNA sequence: TGTGCCAGCAGCGTAGGGGGCCCGACGGAGCAGTACTTC.

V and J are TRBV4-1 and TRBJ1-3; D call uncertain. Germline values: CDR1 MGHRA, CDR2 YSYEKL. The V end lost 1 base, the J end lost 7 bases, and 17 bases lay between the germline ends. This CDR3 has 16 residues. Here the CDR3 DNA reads TGCGCCAGCAGCCAAGTTGCTGTGGCTGAACACAACACCATATATTTT. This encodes CASSQVAVAEHNTIYF.

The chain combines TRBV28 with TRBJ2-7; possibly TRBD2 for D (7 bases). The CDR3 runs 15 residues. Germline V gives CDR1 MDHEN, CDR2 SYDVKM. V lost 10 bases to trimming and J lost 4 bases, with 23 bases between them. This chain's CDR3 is CATSQGGAGSYEQYF. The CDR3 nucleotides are TGTGCCACCTCCCAAGGGGGGGCTGGTTCGTACGAGCAGTACTTC.

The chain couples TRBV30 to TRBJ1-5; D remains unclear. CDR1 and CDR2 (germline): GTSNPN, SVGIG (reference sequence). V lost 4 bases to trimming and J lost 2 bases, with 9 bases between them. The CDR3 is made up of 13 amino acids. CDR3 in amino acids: CAWTYQGNQPQHF. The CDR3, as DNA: TGTGCCTGGACGTACCAGGGCAATCAGCCCCAGCATTTT.

CDR3 DNA sequence: TGTGCCAGCAGCCCCACCCCGGCAGGGAATTCACCCCTCCACTTT. This encodes CASSPTPAGNSPLHF. This chain joins TRBV11-2 and TRBJ1-6, with a tentative D call TRBD1 (5 bases). Germline V gene data show CDR1 as SGHAT and CDR2 as FQNNGV. Trimming removed 5 bases from V and 7 bases from J, with 15 bases in between. CDR3 length: 15 amino acids.

The CDR3 nucleotides are TGTGCCAGCAGTAACGGACAGGGGATCTATGGCTACACCTTC. It encodes CASSNGQGIYGYTF. The chain joins TRBV5-6 to TRBJ1-2; TRBD1 matches at 9 bases. With V trimmed by 5 bases and J by 4 bases, 6 bases remained unmatched. The CDR3 totals 14 residues. CDR1 SGHDT and CDR2 YYEEEE come from the germline V gene.

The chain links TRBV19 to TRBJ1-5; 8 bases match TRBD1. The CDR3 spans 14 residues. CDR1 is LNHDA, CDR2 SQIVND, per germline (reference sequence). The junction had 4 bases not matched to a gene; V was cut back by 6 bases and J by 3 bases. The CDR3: CASSRDRINQPQHF. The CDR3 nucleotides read TGTGCCAGTAGCCGGGACAGGATCAATCAGCCCCAGCATTTT.

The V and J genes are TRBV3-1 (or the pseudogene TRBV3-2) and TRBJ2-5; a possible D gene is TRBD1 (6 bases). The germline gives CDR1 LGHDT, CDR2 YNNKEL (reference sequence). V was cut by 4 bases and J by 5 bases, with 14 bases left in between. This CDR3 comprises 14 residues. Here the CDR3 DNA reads TGTGCCAGCAGCCCCCTTACTGGGGGCGAGACCCAGTACTTC. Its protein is CASSPLTGGETQYF.

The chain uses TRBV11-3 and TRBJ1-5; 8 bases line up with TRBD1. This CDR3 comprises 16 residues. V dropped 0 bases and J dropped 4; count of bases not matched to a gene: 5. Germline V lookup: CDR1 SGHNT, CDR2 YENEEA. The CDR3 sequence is CASSLDRGTGNQPQHF. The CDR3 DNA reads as TGTGCCAGCAGCTTAGATCGGGGGACAGGTAATCAGCCCCAGCATTTT.

CDR3 loop: CASSPGQGADGYTF. In DNA form, the CDR3 reads TGTGCCAGCAGCCCCGGACAGGGGGCTGATGGCTACACCTTC. The gene calls are TRBV7-9 and TRBJ1-2, with 11 nucleotides matching TRBD1. With V trimmed by 5 bases and J by 6 bases, 5 bases remained unmatched. There are 14 residues in the CDR3. CDR1 is SEHNR, CDR2 FQNEAQ, per germline (reference sequence).

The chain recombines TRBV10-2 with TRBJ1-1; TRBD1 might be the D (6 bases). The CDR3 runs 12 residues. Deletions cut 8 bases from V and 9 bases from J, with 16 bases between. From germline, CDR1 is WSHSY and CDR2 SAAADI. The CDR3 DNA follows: TGCGCCAGCGCCATCCTACAGGGAAAAGCTTTCTTT. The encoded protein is CASAILQGKAFF.

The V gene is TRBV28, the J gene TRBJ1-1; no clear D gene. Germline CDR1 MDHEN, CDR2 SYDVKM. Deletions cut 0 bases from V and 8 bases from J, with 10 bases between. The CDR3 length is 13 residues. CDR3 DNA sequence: TGTGCCAGCAGTTTATGGGGGAGAGGAGAAGCTTTCTTT. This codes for CASSLWGRGEAFF.

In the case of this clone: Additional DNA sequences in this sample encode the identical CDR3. CDR3 nucleotide sequence: TGTGCCAGCAGTTTAAGCGGGAGCTCCTACGAGCAGTACTTC. This codes for CASSLSGSSYEQYF. This chain uses TRBV27 with TRBJ2-7; TRBD2 matches 8 bases. The ends lost 2 bases at V and 0 bases at J; junction bases unmatched: 0. The CDR3 is 14 residues long. Germline V gene data show CDR1 as MNHEY and CDR2 as SMNVEV (reference sequence).

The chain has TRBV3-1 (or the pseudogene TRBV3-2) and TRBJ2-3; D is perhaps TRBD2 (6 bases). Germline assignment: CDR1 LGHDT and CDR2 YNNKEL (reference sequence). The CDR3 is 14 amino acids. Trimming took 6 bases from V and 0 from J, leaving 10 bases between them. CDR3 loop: CASSQDYSTDTQYF. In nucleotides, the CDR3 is TGTGCCAGCAGTCAGGACTATAGCACAGATACGCAGTATTTT.

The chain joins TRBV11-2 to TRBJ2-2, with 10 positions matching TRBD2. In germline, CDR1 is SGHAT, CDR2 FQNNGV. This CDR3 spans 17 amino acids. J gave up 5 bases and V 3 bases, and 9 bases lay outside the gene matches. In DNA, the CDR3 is TGTGCCAGCAGCTTCCCTAGCGGGGGAACAAGGACCGGGGAGCTGTTTTTT. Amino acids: CASSFPSGGTRTGELFF.

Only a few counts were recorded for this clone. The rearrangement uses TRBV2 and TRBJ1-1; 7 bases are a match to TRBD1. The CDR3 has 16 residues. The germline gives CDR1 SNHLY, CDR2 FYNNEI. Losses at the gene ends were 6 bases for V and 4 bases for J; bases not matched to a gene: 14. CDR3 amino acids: CASSLRTGGASTEAFF. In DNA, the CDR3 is TGTGCCAGCAGCCTAAGGACAGGCGGCGCGTCCACTGAAGCTTTCTTT.

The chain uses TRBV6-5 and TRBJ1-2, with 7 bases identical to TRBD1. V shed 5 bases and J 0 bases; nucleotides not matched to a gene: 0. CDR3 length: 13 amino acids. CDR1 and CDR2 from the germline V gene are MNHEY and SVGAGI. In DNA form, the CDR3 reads TGTGCCAGCAGTCAGGGGGCTAACTATGGCTACACCTTC. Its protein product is CASSQGANYGYTF.

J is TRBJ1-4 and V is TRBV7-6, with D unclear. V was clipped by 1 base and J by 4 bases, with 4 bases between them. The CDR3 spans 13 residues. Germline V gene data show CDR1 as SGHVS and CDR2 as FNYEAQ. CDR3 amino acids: CASSLVFNEKLFF. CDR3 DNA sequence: TGTGCCAGCAGCTTAGTCTTTAATGAAAAACTGTTTTTT. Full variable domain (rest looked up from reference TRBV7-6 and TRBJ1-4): GAGVSQSPRYKVTKRGQDVALRCDPISGHVSLYWYRQALGQGPEFLTYFNYEAQQDKSGLPNDRFSAERPEGSISTLTIQRTEQRDSAMYRCASSLVFNEKLFFGSGTQLSVL.

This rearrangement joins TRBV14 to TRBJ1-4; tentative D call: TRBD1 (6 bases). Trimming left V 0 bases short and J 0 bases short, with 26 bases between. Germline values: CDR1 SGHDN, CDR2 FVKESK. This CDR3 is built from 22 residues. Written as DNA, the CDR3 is TGTGCCAGCAGCCAAGACAAGGCGGCACTGCGTAGACAGGAGGCAACTAATGAAAAACTGTTTTTT. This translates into CASSQDKAALRRQEATNEKLFF.